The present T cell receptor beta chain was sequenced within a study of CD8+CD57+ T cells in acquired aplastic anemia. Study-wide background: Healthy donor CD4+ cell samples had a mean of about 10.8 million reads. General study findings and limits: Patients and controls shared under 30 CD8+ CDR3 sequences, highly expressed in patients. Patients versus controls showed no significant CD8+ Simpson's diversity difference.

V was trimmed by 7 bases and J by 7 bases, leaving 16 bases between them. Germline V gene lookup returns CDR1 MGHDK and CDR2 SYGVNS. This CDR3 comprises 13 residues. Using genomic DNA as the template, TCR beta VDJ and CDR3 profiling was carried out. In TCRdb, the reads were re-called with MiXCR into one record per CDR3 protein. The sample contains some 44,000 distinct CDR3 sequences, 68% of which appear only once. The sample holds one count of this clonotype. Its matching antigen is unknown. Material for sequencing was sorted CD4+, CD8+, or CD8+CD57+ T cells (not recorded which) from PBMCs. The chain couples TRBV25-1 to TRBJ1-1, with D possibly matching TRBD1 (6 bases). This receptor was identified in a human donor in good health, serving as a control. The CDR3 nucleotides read TGTGCCAGCACCTACGGCAGGGGTATTGAAGCTTTCTTT. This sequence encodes CASTYGRGIEAFF.